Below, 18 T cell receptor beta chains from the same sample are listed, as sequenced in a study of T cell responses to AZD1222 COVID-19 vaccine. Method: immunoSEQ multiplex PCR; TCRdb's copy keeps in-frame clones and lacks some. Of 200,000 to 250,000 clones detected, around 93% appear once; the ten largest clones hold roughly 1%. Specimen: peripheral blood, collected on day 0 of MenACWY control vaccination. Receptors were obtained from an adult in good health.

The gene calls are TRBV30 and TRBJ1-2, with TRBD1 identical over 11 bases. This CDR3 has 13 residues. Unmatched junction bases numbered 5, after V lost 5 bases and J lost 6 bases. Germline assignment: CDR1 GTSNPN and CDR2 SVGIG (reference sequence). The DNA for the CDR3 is TGTGCCTGGCGGGGACAGGGGGTTGATGGCTACACCTTC. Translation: CAWRGQGVDGYTF.

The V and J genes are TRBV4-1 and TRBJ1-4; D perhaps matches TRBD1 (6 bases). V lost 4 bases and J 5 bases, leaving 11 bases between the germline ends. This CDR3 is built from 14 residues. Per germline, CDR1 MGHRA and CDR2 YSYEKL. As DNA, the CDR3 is TGCGCCAGCAGCCCGGGACACTGGAATGAAAAACTGTTTTTT. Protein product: CASSPGHWNEKLFF.

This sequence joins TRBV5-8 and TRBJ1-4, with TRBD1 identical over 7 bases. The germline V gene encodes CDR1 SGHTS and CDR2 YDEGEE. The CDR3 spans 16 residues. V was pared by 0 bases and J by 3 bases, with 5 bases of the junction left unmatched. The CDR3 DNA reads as TGTGCCAGCAGCTTGGACAGGGGACTAGCTAATGAAAAACTGTTTTTT. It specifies CASSLDRGLANEKLFF.

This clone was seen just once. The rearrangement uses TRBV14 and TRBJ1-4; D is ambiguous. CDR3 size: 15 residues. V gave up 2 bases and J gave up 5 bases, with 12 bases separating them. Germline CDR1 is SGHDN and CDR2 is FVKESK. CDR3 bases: TGTGCCAGCAGCCAACCTAGGGCGCTAAATGAAAAACTGTTTTTT. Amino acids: CASSQPRALNEKLFF. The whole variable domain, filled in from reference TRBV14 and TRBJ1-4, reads EAGVTQFPSHSVIEKGQTVTLRCDPISGHDNLYWYRRVMGKEIKFLLHFVKESKQDESGMPNNRFLAERTGGTYSTLKVQPAELEDSGVYFCASSQPRALNEKLFFGSGTQLSVL.

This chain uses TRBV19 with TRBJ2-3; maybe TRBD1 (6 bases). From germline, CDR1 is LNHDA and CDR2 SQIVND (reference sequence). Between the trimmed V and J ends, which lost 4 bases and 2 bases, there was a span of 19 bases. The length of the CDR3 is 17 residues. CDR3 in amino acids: CASSRLGQRVATDTQYF. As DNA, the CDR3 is TGTGCCAGTAGTAGACTCGGACAGCGAGTGGCCACAGATACGCAGTATTTT.

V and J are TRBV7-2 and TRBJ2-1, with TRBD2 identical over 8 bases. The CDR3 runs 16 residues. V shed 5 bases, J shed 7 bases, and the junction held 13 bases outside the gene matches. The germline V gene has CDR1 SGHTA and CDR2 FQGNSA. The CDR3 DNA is TGTGCCAGCAGCCCCGGGGGTAGCGGGGTCCTGAATGAGCAGTTCTTC. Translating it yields CASSPGGSGVLNEQFF. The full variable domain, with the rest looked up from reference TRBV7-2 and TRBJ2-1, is GAGVSQSPSNKVTEKGKDVELRCDPISGHTALYWYRQSLGQGLEFLIYFQGNSAPDKSGLPSDRFSAERTGGSVSTLTIQRTQQEDSAVYLCASSPGGSGVLNEQFFGPGTRLTVL.

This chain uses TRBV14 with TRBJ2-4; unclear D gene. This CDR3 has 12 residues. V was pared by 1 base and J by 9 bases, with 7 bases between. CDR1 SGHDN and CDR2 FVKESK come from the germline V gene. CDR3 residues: CASSQGGGIQYF. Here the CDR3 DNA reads TGTGCCAGCAGCCAAGGGGGTGGCATTCAGTACTTC.

This chain's CDR3 is CASSQDPQGAWRTEAFF. In DNA form, the CDR3 reads TGTGCCAGCAGCCAAGATCCCCAGGGGGCCTGGAGAACTGAAGCTTTCTTT. This chain connects TRBV4-2 to TRBJ1-1; 8 bases fit TRBD1. The CDR3 sequence is 17 residues long. The germline CDR1 and CDR2 sequences are LGHNA and YNFKEQ. The V gene end was trimmed by 0 bases and the J gene end by 5 bases; junction bases not matched to a gene: 11.

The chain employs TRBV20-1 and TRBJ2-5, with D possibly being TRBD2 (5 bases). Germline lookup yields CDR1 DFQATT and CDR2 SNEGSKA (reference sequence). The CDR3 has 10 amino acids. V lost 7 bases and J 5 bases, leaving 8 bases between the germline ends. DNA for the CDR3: TGCAGTGGGGAGTCGGAGACCCAGTACTTC. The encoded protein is CSGESETQYF.

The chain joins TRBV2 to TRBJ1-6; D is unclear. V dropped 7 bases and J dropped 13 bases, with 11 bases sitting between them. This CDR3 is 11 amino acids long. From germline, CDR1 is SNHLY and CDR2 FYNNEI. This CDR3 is CASKSGGPLHF. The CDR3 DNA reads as TGTGCCAGCAAGTCGGGTGGGCCCCTCCACTTT.

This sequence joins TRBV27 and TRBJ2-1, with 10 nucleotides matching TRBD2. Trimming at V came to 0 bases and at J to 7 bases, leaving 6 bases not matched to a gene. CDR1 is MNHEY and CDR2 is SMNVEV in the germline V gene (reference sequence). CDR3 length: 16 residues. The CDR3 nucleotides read TGTGCCAGCAGTTTATCGGTAGCGGGGGGTAAAAATGAGCAGTTCTTC. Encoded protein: CASSLSVAGGKNEQFF.

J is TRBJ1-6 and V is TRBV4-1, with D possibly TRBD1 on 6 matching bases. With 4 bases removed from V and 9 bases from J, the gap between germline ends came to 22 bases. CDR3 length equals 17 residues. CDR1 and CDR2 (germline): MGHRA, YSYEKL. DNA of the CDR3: TGCGCCAGCAGCCCGCACCGGGGGCAGGGATCGAGTTCACCCCTCCACTTT. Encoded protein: CASSPHRGQGSSSPLHF.

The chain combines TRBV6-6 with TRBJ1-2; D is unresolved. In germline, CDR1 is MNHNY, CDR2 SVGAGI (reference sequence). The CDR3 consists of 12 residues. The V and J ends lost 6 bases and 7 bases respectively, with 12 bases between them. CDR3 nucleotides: TGTGCCAGCAGGTATCAGTCCAGTGGCTACACCTTC. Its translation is CASRYQSSGYTF.

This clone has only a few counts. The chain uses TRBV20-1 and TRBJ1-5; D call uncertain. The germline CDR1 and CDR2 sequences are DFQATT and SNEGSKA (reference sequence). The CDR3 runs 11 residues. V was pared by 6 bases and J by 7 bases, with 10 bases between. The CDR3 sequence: CSASYGQPQHF. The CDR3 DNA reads TGCAGTGCCTCTTACGGACAGCCCCAGCATTTT.

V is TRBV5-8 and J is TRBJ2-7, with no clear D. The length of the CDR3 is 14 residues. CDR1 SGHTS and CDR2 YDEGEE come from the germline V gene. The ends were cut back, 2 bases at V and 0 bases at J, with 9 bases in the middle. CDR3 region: CASSLSGYSYEQYF. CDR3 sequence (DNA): TGTGCCAGCAGCTTATCCGGGTACTCCTACGAGCAGTACTTC.

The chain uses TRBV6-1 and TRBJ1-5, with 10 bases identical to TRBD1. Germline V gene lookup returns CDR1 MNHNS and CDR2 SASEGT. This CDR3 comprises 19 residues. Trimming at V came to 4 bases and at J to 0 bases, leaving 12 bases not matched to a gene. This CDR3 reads CASSGGWGQGTYSNQPQHF. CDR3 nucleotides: TGTGCCAGCAGTGGGGGTTGGGGACAGGGGACTTATAGCAATCAGCCCCAGCATTTT.

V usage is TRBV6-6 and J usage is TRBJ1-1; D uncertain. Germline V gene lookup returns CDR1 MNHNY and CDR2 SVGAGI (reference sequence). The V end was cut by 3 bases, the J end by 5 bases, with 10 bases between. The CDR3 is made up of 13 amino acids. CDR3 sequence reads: CASSYDTGTEAFF. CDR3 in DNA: TGTGCCAGCAGTTATGATACGGGGACTGAAGCTTTCTTT.

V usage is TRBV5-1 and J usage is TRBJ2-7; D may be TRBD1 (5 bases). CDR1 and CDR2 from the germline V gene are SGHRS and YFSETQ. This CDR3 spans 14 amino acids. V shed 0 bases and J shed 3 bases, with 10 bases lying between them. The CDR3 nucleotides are TGCGCCAGCAGCTTGGGGCAGGGTTTCTACGAGCAGTACTTC. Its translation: CASSLGQGFYEQYF.